A single sample is the source of the 6 T cell receptor beta chains below, sequenced in a study of CD8 T cells in Susac syndrome. After extraction with the RNeasy kit, roughly 0.45 to 1 ug of the RNA was reverse transcribed using random hexamers. TCRdb re-called the immunoSEQ multiplex PCR reads through MiXCR, storing one row per CDR3 protein. The sample has about 76,000 distinct CDR3 sequences; more than 85% are singletons. The specimen sequenced was CD8+ T cells from PBMCs. These receptor sequences come from a human donor with multiple sclerosis.

The gene calls are TRBV19 and TRBJ2-1; TRBD2 agrees at 7 bases. CDR1 LNHDA and CDR2 SQIVND come from the germline V gene (reference sequence). The CDR3 spans 15 residues. Trimming removed 3 bases from V and 6 bases from J; junction bases left unmatched: 8. This chain's CDR3 is CASSISIGRVNEQFF. The CDR3, as DNA: TGTGCCAGTAGTATTTCCATAGGGAGGGTCAATGAGCAGTTCTTC.

The chain uses TRBV29-1 and TRBJ2-1; 10 bases fit TRBD2. V trimming: 5 bases; J trimming: 3 bases; junction bases outside the gene matches: 7. CDR1 is SQVTM and CDR2 is ANQGSEA in the germline V gene. CDR3 length: 15 residues. This CDR3 reads CSVPSRLAGYNEQFF. CDR3 DNA sequence: TGCAGCGTTCCTTCCCGACTAGCGGGCTACAATGAGCAGTTCTTC.

This clonotype was picked up one time. The chain carries TRBV25-1 and TRBJ2-3; the match to TRBD2 covers 7 bases. Germline CDR1 is MGHDK and CDR2 is SYGVNS. With V trimmed by 2 bases and J by 4 bases, 6 bases remained unmatched. There are 15 residues in the CDR3. The CDR3: CASSERYTSADTQYF. The CDR3 DNA reads TGTGCCAGCAGTGAACGATATACTAGCGCAGATACGCAGTATTTT.

The chain joins TRBV5-6 to TRBJ1-4; D unclear. Germline lookup yields CDR1 SGHDT and CDR2 YYEEEE. This CDR3 contains 15 residues. V was trimmed by 4 bases and J by 8 bases, leaving 18 bases between them. CDR3 loop: CASSLVVGGGEKLFF. CDR3 DNA: TGTGCCAGCAGCCTGGTTGTGGGAGGAGGAGAAAAACTGTTTTTT.

The chain couples TRBV27 to TRBJ2-1, with a possible D match to TRBD1 (6 bases). Germline V gives CDR1 MNHEY, CDR2 SMNVEV (reference sequence). CDR3 length equals 14 residues. V lost 2 bases, J lost 5 bases, and 10 bases lay in between. The CDR3 sequence is CASSLQGLDNEQFF. The CDR3 DNA reads as TGTGCCAGCAGTTTACAGGGGTTAGACAATGAGCAGTTCTTC.

This rearrangement joins TRBV28 to TRBJ1-1, with D hard to call. V was trimmed by 3 bases and J by 0 bases, leaving 14 bases between them. This CDR3 is 16 amino acids long. Germline V gene lookup returns CDR1 MDHEN and CDR2 SYDVKM. The CDR3 is CASSFDRFRLNTEAFF. CDR3 in DNA: TGTGCCAGCAGTTTCGATCGGTTCAGACTGAACACTGAAGCTTTCTTT. Using reference TRBV28 and TRBJ1-1 for the parts outside the CDR3, the full variable domain is DVKVTQSSRYLVKRTGEKVFLECVQDMDHENMFWYRQDPGLGLRLIYFSYDVKMKEKGDIPEGYSVSREKKERFSLILESASTNQTSMYLCASSFDRFRLNTEAFFGQGTRLTVV.